One and the same sample provided the 21 T cell receptor beta chains below, sequenced in a study of T cell repertoires in cytomegalovirus infection (dated by TCRdb to the late 2010s). The data were produced on an Illumina HiSeq 1500. TCRdb reprocessed the public reads (quality trimming at Q25 with fastp, clone calling with MiXCR) and kept in-frame beta chains. Each entry merges the rows of one CDR3 protein and shows their most common DNA and genes. For this sample the table gives under 250,000 distinct CDR3 sequences, of which 6% to 8% were detected only once. Around 6.9% of the sample is held by the ten biggest clonotypes. Specimen: PBMCs. Receptors originate from a human donor in good health (CMV status not recorded). Some clones in this sample may be carry-over from other donors' samples.

This clonotype was observed a handful of times. Since a much larger clone is just one base distant, this may be a read error. The chain is built from TRBV20-1 and TRBJ2-3; D is unclear. V was cut by 3 bases and J by 2 bases, with 3 bases left in between. Germline assignment: CDR1 DFQATT and CDR2 SNEGSKA (reference sequence). The CDR3 is 11 amino acids. The CDR3 nucleotides read TGCAGTGCTAGTCTCACAGATACGCAGTATTTT. Translating it yields CSASLTDTQYF.

The gene calls are TRBV20-1 and TRBJ1-6; no definite D call. The V gene's germline CDR1 is DFQATT and CDR2 SNEGSKA (reference sequence). The CDR3 spans 17 residues. With 2 bases removed from V and 5 bases from J, the gap between germline ends came to 19 bases. Written as DNA, the CDR3 is TGCAGTGCTAGATCTTTTAGTGATAGGATTAATAATTCACCCCTCCACTTT. Its protein product is CSARSFSDRINNSPLHF.

This clonotype was recorded many times. V usage is TRBV20-1 and J usage is TRBJ1-6; 11 positions match TRBD1. The germline V gene has CDR1 DFQATT and CDR2 SNEGSKA (reference sequence). This CDR3 is built from 13 residues. V lost 6 bases and J lost 9; bases outside the gene matches: 4. CDR3 nucleotide sequence: TGCAGTGCAAAGGGACAGGGGGTTTCACCCCTCCACTTT. Protein product: CSAKGQGVSPLHF.

This clonotype was observed many times. This chain links TRBV5-6 with TRBJ1-2; D is possibly TRBD1 (5 bases). This CDR3 region has 13 residues. Trimming took 4 bases from V and 6 from J, leaving 13 bases between them. Germline CDR1 SGHDT, CDR2 YYEEEE. CDR3 in DNA: TGTGCCAGCAGCCCACAGGTTTTCAATGGCTACACCTTC. As protein: CASSPQVFNGYTF.

As to this clonotype: With a much larger clone just one base away, this may be a read error. The chain couples TRBV29-1 to TRBJ2-2, with a possible D match to TRBD2 (5 bases). V was pared by 8 bases and J by 5 bases, with 21 bases between. The V gene's germline CDR1 is SQVTM and CDR2 ANQGSEA. The CDR3 length is 15 residues. CDR3 nucleotide sequence: TGCAGCATTGTACACAACTGGCCGGGAACCGGGGAGCTGTTTTTT. It specifies CSIVHNWPGTGELFF.

This clonotype was detected ten times or more. This chain joins TRBV19 and TRBJ2-2, with 9 bases fitting TRBD1. V lost 10 bases to trimming and J lost 4 bases; unmatched junction nucleotides: 16. This CDR3 is 17 amino acids long. CDR1 is LNHDA and CDR2 is SQIVND in the germline V gene (reference sequence). The CDR3 loop reads CATNLVGTGISTGELFF. The CDR3 bases are TGTGCCACCAACCTTGTAGGGACAGGGATTTCCACCGGGGAGCTGTTTTTT. Variable domain in full (rest from reference TRBV19 and TRBJ2-2): DGGITQSPKYLFRKEGQNVTLSCEQNLNHDAMYWYRQDPGQGLRLIYYSQIVNDFQKGDIAEGYSVSREKKESFPLTVTSAQKNPTAFYLCATNLVGTGISTGELFFGEGSRLTVL.

This clonotype was found many times. This chain connects TRBV28 to TRBJ2-3; either TRBD1 or TRBD2 may fit D (5 bases each). The V gene's germline CDR1 is MDHEN and CDR2 SYDVKM. Trimming stripped 3 bases from V and 1 base from J, with 8 bases between. This CDR3 spans 14 amino acids. The CDR3 region has the DNA TGTGCCAGCAGTTTCCAGGGAGGCACAGATACGCAGTATTTT. This encodes CASSFQGGTDTQYF.

This clonotype was seen many times. The chain joins TRBV20-1 to TRBJ1-1; D perhaps matches TRBD1 (5 bases). Trimming stripped 0 bases from V and 1 base from J, with 9 bases between. Germline V gene lookup returns CDR1 DFQATT and CDR2 SNEGSKA (reference sequence). The CDR3 extends over 14 amino acids. CDR3: CSARDRRGNTEAFF. The DNA of the CDR3 is TGCAGTGCTAGAGATAGAAGGGGGAACACTGAAGCTTTCTTT.

This clonotype was observed many times. The chain links TRBV30 to TRBJ1-1; D uncertain. Per germline, CDR1 GTSNPN and CDR2 SVGIG (reference sequence). The length of the CDR3 is 15 residues. V was clipped by 1 base and J by 7 bases, with 19 bases between them. CDR3 region: CAWSATGELRDEAFF. The DNA of the CDR3 is TGTGCCTGGAGTGCCACTGGCGAGTTAAGGGATGAAGCTTTCTTT. The entire variable domain, with the rest obtained from reference TRBV30 and TRBJ1-1, is as follows: SQTIHQWPATLVQPVGSPLSLECTVEGTSNPNLYWYRQAAGRGLQLLFYSVGIGQISSEVPQNLSASRPQDRQFILSSKKLLLSDSGFYLCAWSATGELRDEAFFGQGTRLTVV.

This clonotype was found many times. The rearrangement uses TRBV7-2 and TRBJ2-5; 7 nucleotides align to TRBD1. Losses at the gene ends were 7 bases for V and 5 bases for J; bases not matched to a gene: 13. CDR1 SGHTA and CDR2 FQGNSA come from the germline V gene. This CDR3 has 15 amino acids. The CDR3 here is CASTRTGFGQETQYF. CDR3 nucleotide sequence: TGTGCCAGCACCCGGACAGGCTTCGGCCAGGAGACCCAGTACTTC.

The table lists this clonotype with many counts. V is TRBV9 and J is TRBJ2-7; D might be TRBD2 (5 bases). Germline CDR1 is SGDLS and CDR2 is YYNGEE. Trimming took 4 bases from V and 0 from J, leaving 11 bases between them. This CDR3 comprises 14 residues. The CDR3 loop is CASSPHGDSYEQYF. The CDR3 DNA reads TGTGCCAGCAGCCCCCACGGGGACTCCTACGAGCAGTACTTC. The full variable domain, completed using reference TRBV9 and TRBJ2-7, is DSGVTQTPKHLITATGQRVTLRCSPRSGDLSVYWYQQSLDQGLQFLIQYYNGEERAKGNILERFSAQQFPDLHSELNLSSLELGDSALYFCASSPHGDSYEQYFGPGTRLTVT.

This clonotype was detected many times. This chain uses TRBV20-1 with TRBJ2-5; D is perhaps TRBD1 or TRBD2 (6 bases each). V lost 5 bases and J 2 bases, leaving 12 bases between the germline ends. CDR3 length: 13 amino acids. Germline V lookup: CDR1 DFQATT, CDR2 SNEGSKA (reference sequence). The CDR3 loop reads CSAAEGGQETQYF. CDR3 bases: TGCAGTGCTGCTGAGGGGGGACAAGAGACCCAGTACTTC.

This clonotype was observed at least ten times. V and J are TRBV6-2 or TRBV6-3 and TRBJ1-1; D remains ambiguous. Germline loops: CDR1 MNHEY, CDR2 SVGEGT. With 8 bases removed from V and 5 bases from J, the gap between germline ends came to 18 bases. This CDR3 has 14 amino acids. CDR3 loop: CASRIDRGGTEAFF. The CDR3 coding sequence is TGTGCCAGCCGAATCGACCGGGGTGGGACTGAAGCTTTCTTT.

Only a few counts were recorded for this clonotype. The chain recombines TRBV7-9 with TRBJ2-7; D gene ambiguous. Germline V gives CDR1 SEHNR, CDR2 FQNEAQ (reference sequence). Trimming stripped 1 base from V and 11 bases from J, with 9 bases between. The CDR3 sequence is 11 residues long. The CDR3 spells CASSLDRAEYF. DNA for the CDR3: TGTGCCAGCAGCTTAGATCGGGCAGAGTACTTC.

This clonotype came up many times. The CDR3 coding sequence is TGTGCCAGCAGCCCTCAGGGATACTCCTACGAGCAGTACTTC. Translating gives CASSPQGYSYEQYF. The V and J genes are TRBV7-2 and TRBJ2-7, with D maybe TRBD1 (5 bases). Looked up from germline, CDR1 is SGHTA and CDR2 is FQGNSA. CDR3 length equals 14 residues. The V and J ends lost 5 bases and 0 bases respectively, with 11 bases between them.

The chain joins TRBV18 to TRBJ2-3; 8 positions agree with TRBD1. This CDR3 is 17 amino acids long. In germline, CDR1 is KGHSH, CDR2 LQKENI. Unmatched junction bases numbered 9, after V lost 3 bases and J lost 1 base. The CDR3 nucleotides read TGTGCCAGCTCACCGGACAGGGTTGGGAGGCGCACAGATACGCAGTATTTT. Encoded protein: CASSPDRVGRRTDTQYF.

The sample holds many counts of this clonotype. The genes are TRBV6-2 or TRBV6-3 and TRBJ2-1, with D perhaps matching TRBD2 (6 bases). Trimming removed 2 bases at V and 0 bases at J, with 17 bases between. The CDR3 spans 18 residues. Germline lookup yields CDR1 MNHEY and CDR2 SVGEGT. The CDR3 loop is CASSYPLEGLSSYNEQFF. CDR3 bases: TGTGCCAGCAGTTACCCGCTGGAGGGGTTGAGCTCCTACAATGAGCAGTTCTTC.

This clonotype was detected ten times or more. The chain employs TRBV7-2 and TRBJ2-6, with D hard to call. This CDR3 has 14 residues. In germline, CDR1 is SGHTA, CDR2 FQGNSA. V was trimmed by 5 bases and J by 0 bases, leaving 5 bases between them. This chain's CDR3 is CASSGNSGANVLTF. The CDR3, as DNA: TGTGCCAGCAGCGGCAACTCTGGGGCCAACGTCCTGACTTTC.

This clonotype was found many times. The chain couples TRBV6-5 to TRBJ2-7; no firm D call. The germline CDR1 and CDR2 sequences are MNHEY and SVGAGI. Trimming cost V 2 bases and J 4 bases, with 9 bases left between them. The CDR3 is 13 residues long. In DNA, the CDR3 is TGTGCCAGCAGTTACGCGGCCGGATACGAGCAGTACTTC. Translating it yields CASSYAAGYEQYF.

This clonotype was seen at least ten times. The chain couples TRBV7-2 to TRBJ1-4; no clear D gene. The length of the CDR3 is 14 residues. Trimming left V 2 bases short and J 13 bases short, with 17 bases between. Germline CDR1 SGHTA, CDR2 FQGNSA. CDR3 protein: CASSLNGGGRILFF. CDR3 coding DNA: TGTGCCAGCAGCTTAAACGGTGGCGGACGAATACTGTTTTTT.

This clonotype occurred many times. The rearrangement links TRBV7-7 to TRBJ2-3; 8 bases line up with TRBD1. This CDR3 comprises 13 residues. V dropped 4 bases and J dropped 7; count of bases not matched to a gene: 4. From germline, CDR1 is SSHAT and CDR2 FNYEAQ (reference sequence). This chain's CDR3 is CASSSSGGYTQYF. In nucleotides, the CDR3 is TGTGCCAGCAGCTCTTCAGGGGGCTATACGCAGTATTTT.